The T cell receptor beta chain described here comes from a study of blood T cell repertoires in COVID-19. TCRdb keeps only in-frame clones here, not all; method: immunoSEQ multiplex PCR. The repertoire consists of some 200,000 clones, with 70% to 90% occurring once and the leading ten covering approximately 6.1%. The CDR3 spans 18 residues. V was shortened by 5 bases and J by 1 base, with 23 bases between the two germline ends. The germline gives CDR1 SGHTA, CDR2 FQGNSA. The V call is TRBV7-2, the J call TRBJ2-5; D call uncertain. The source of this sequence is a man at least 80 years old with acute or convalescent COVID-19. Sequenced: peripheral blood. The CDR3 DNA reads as TGTGCCAGCAGCCCCGGCTATGCGACACTCCCACTCCAAGAGACCCAGTACTTC. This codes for CASSPGYATLPLQETQYF.